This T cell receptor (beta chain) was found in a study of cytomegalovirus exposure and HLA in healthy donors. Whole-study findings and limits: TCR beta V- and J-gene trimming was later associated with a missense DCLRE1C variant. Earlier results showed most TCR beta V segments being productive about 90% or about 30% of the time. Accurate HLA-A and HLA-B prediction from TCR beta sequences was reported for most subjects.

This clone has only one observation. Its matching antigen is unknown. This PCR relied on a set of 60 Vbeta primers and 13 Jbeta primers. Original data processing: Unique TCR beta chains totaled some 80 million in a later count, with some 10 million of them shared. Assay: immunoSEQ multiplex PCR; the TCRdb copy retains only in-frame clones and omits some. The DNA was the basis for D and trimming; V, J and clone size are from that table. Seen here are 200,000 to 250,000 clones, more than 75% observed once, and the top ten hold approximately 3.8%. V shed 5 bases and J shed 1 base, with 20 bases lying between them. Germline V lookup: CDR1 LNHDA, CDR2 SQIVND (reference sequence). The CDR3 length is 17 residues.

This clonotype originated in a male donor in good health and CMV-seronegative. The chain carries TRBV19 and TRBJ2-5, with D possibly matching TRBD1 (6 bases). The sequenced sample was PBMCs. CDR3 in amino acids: CASSETGQLLLQETQYF. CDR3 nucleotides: TGTGCCAGTAGTGAAACCGGACAGCTACTACTCCAAGAGACCCAGTACTTC.